This is a list of T cell receptor beta chains from one sample in a study of cytomegalovirus exposure and HLA in healthy donors. TCRdb's copy holds only in-frame clones and misses some; the assay was immunoSEQ multiplex PCR. Altogether about 200,000 clones are present, roughly nine tenths being singletons, with the ten largest covering about 1.1%. The sequenced sample was PBMCs. The origin of the receptors is a boy aged 2 to 10 in good health and CMV-seronegative. Each CDR3 is given with its conserved first and last residue. D genes are given only for firm matches. For some rows the clone size is stated as once, few or many, or as a class when expanded; others skip it.

j_call: TRBJ2-7
clone_size: NA
v_call: TRBV28
d_call: TRBD1
cdr3_aa: CASSEYRGQYEQYF
cdr3_nt: TGTGCCAGCAGTGAATACAGGGGGCAATACGAGCAGTACTTC

j_call: TRBJ1-5
clone_size: NA
v_call: TRBV6-1
d_call: NA
cdr3_aa: CASSYLGQPQHF
cdr3_nt: TGTGCCAGCAGTTATCTAGGCCAGCCCCAGCATTTT

j_call: TRBJ2-7
clone_size: NA
v_call: TRBV7-9
d_call: NA
cdr3_aa: CASSSSGGVRSYEQYF
cdr3_nt: TGTGCCAGCAGCTCCTCGGGTGGTGTACGCTCCTACGAGCAGTACTTC

j_call: TRBJ2-7
clone_size: NA
v_call: TRBV9
d_call: NA
cdr3_aa: CASSVTPSGSSEQYF
cdr3_nt: TGTGCCAGCAGCGTAACACCCAGCGGCTCCTCCGAGCAGTACTTC

j_call: TRBJ1-4
clone_size: NA
v_call: TRBV6-1
d_call: NA
cdr3_aa: CASSHLQGSNEKLFF
cdr3_nt: TGTGCCAGCAGTCACTTACAGGGCTCTAATGAAAAACTGTTTTTT

j_call: TRBJ2-2
clone_size: NA
v_call: TRBV27
d_call: NA
cdr3_aa: CASSQLTGELFF
cdr3_nt: TGTGCCAGCAGCCAGTTAACCGGGGAGCTGTTTTTT

j_call: TRBJ1-2
clone_size: NA
v_call: TRBV5-1
d_call: NA
cdr3_aa: CASSLRTDYGYTF
cdr3_nt: TGCGCCAGCAGCTTGAGGACAGACTATGGCTACACCTTC

j_call: TRBJ1-4
clone_size: NA
v_call: TRBV15
d_call: NA
cdr3_aa: CATSREGGPNEKLFF
cdr3_nt: TGTGCCACCAGCAGAGAGGGGGGACCTAATGAAAAACTGTTTTTT

j_call: TRBJ2-3
clone_size: once
v_call: TRBV4-1
d_call: NA
cdr3_aa: CASSQDLMADTQYF
cdr3_nt: TGCGCCAGCAGCCAAGATCTAATGGCAGATACGCAGTATTTT

j_call: TRBJ2-1
clone_size: NA
v_call: TRBV5-1
d_call: NA
cdr3_aa: CASSLTPGGNEQFF
cdr3_nt: TGCGCCAGCAGCTTAACCCCCGGCGGCAATGAGCAGTTCTTC

j_call: TRBJ1-2
clone_size: NA
v_call: TRBV6-1
d_call: TRBD1
cdr3_aa: CASSERSRGLDGYTF
cdr3_nt: TGTGCCAGCAGTGAAAGGTCCAGGGGGCTCGATGGCTACACCTTC

j_call: TRBJ1-4
clone_size: few
v_call: TRBV5-1
d_call: NA
cdr3_aa: CASSLAGYREKLFF
cdr3_nt: TGCGCCAGCAGCTTGGCGGGATACAGAGAAAAACTGTTTTTT

j_call: TRBJ2-3
clone_size: NA
v_call: TRBV18
d_call: NA
cdr3_aa: CASSPGAADTQYF
cdr3_nt: TGTGCCAGCTCACCAGGAGCTGCAGATACGCAGTATTTT

j_call: TRBJ2-1
clone_size: once
v_call: TRBV9
d_call: NA
cdr3_aa: CASSVAGQYNEQFF
cdr3_nt: TGTGCCAGCAGCGTAGCCGGACAGTACAATGAGCAGTTCTTC

j_call: TRBJ1-1
clone_size: NA
v_call: TRBV27
d_call: TRBD1
cdr3_aa: CASRTGGEAFF
cdr3_nt: TGTGCCAGCAGGACAGGGGGAGAAGCTTTCTTT

j_call: TRBJ2-5
clone_size: NA
v_call: TRBV6-1
d_call: TRBD1
cdr3_aa: CASSVTGTGWETQYF
cdr3_nt: TGTGCCAGCAGTGTGACCGGGACAGGGTGGGAGACCCAGTACTTC

j_call: TRBJ1-2
clone_size: NA
v_call: TRBV6-1
d_call: NA
cdr3_aa: CASFRSRQANYGYTF
cdr3_nt: TGTGCCAGCTTTCGGAGCCGACAGGCTAACTATGGCTACACCTTC

j_call: TRBJ2-7
clone_size: NA
v_call: TRBV28
d_call: TRBD1
cdr3_aa: CASGRGRHEQYF
cdr3_nt: TGTGCCAGCGGCAGGGGGCGCCACGAGCAGTACTTC

j_call: TRBJ2-7
clone_size: NA
v_call: TRBV27
d_call: TRBD2
cdr3_aa: CASSSPLAGGYEQYF
cdr3_nt: TGTGCCAGCAGTTCGCCCCTAGCGGGAGGCTACGAGCAGTACTTC

j_call: TRBJ2-7
clone_size: NA
v_call: TRBV28
d_call: TRBD1
cdr3_aa: CASRIPGQGFYEQYF
cdr3_nt: TGTGCCAGCAGGATTCCGGGACAGGGCTTCTACGAGCAGTACTTC

j_call: TRBJ2-7
clone_size: NA
v_call: TRBV11-2
d_call: NA
cdr3_aa: CASSRGTGTYEQYF
cdr3_nt: TGTGCCAGCAGCCGGGGGACGGGCACCTACGAGCAGTACTTC

j_call: TRBJ2-7
clone_size: NA
v_call: TRBV19
d_call: NA
cdr3_aa: CASSIEAGAYEQYF
cdr3_nt: TGTGCCAGTAGTATAGAGGCAGGGGCCTACGAGCAGTACTTC

j_call: TRBJ2-2
clone_size: NA
v_call: TRBV15
d_call: TRBD2
cdr3_aa: CATSRDLLGIAGTGELFF
cdr3_nt: TGTGCCACCAGCAGAGATCTTCTTGGTATAGCGGGGACCGGGGAGCTGTTTTTT

j_call: TRBJ2-6
clone_size: NA
v_call: TRBV28
d_call: NA
cdr3_aa: CASSQTTGLGANVLTF
cdr3_nt: TGTGCCAGCAGTCAGACAACAGGGCTTGGGGCCAACGTCCTGACTTTC

j_call: TRBJ2-2
clone_size: NA
v_call: TRBV7-9
d_call: NA
cdr3_aa: CATAVATGELFF
cdr3_nt: TGTGCCACCGCCGTCGCGACCGGGGAGCTGTTTTTT

j_call: TRBJ2-3
clone_size: NA
v_call: TRBV13
d_call: TRBD2
cdr3_aa: CASSSGLAGITDTQYF
cdr3_nt: TGTGCCAGCAGCTCAGGACTAGCGGGGATCACAGATACGCAGTATTTT

j_call: TRBJ1-1
clone_size: NA
v_call: TRBV2
d_call: NA
cdr3_aa: CASSEGQLNTEAFF
cdr3_nt: TGTGCCAGCAGTGAAGGGCAGTTGAACACTGAAGCTTTCTTT

j_call: TRBJ2-7
clone_size: NA
v_call: TRBV9
d_call: NA
cdr3_aa: CASSVGGGEQYF
cdr3_nt: TGTGCCAGCAGCGTTGGAGGAGGCGAGCAGTACTTC

j_call: TRBJ1-1
clone_size: NA
v_call: TRBV27
d_call: TRBD1
cdr3_aa: CASSPRTGRDTEAFF
cdr3_nt: TGTGCCAGCAGTCCCCGGACAGGGCGGGACACTGAAGCTTTCTTT

j_call: TRBJ2-7
clone_size: NA
v_call: TRBV19
d_call: TRBD1
cdr3_aa: CASSTHRGPYEQYF
cdr3_nt: TGTGCCAGTAGTACGCACAGGGGACCCTACGAGCAGTACTTC

j_call: TRBJ2-7
clone_size: NA
v_call: TRBV18
d_call: NA
cdr3_aa: CASSPTRDNYEQYF
cdr3_nt: TGTGCCAGCTCACCAACCCGGGACAACTACGAGCAGTACTTC

j_call: TRBJ2-5
clone_size: once
v_call: TRBV27
d_call: TRBD2
cdr3_aa: CASSLGLVIGQETQYF
cdr3_nt: TGTGCCAGCAGTTTAGGACTAGTTATAGGTCAAGAGACCCAGTACTTC

j_call: TRBJ1-1
clone_size: NA
v_call: TRBV7-8
d_call: TRBD1
cdr3_aa: CASSLPGQAGNTEAFF
cdr3_nt: TGTGCCAGCAGCTTACCCGGACAGGCGGGGAACACTGAAGCTTTCTTT

j_call: TRBJ2-2
clone_size: NA
v_call: TRBV11-2
d_call: TRBD2
cdr3_aa: CASRPGLAGGYYTGELFF
cdr3_nt: TGTGCCAGCAGACCTGGACTAGCGGGGGGTTATTACACCGGGGAGCTGTTTTTT

j_call: TRBJ2-1
clone_size: NA
v_call: TRBV5-1
d_call: NA
cdr3_aa: CASSDSNAGRTYNEQFF
cdr3_nt: TGCGCCAGCAGCGACTCAAATGCGGGACGGACATACAATGAGCAGTTCTTC

j_call: TRBJ2-7
clone_size: NA
v_call: TRBV27
d_call: NA
cdr3_aa: CASSLSGLADYEQYF
cdr3_nt: TGTGCCAGCAGTTTATCCGGGCTAGCCGATTACGAGCAGTACTTC

j_call: TRBJ2-7
clone_size: NA
v_call: TRBV19
d_call: NA
cdr3_aa: CASSIAEGSSYEQYF
cdr3_nt: TGTGCCAGTAGTATAGCTGAGGGTAGCTCCTACGAGCAGTACTTC

j_call: TRBJ2-2
clone_size: NA
v_call: TRBV14
d_call: NA
cdr3_aa: CASSQSHGTPANTGELFF
cdr3_nt: TGTGCCAGCAGCCAATCCCATGGGACACCCGCGAACACCGGGGAGCTGTTTTTT

j_call: TRBJ1-4
clone_size: NA
v_call: TRBV28
d_call: NA
cdr3_aa: CASSSLRESHEKLFF
cdr3_nt: TGTGCCAGCAGTTCCCTGAGGGAATCCCATGAAAAACTGTTTTTT

j_call: TRBJ2-3
clone_size: NA
v_call: TRBV7-3
d_call: TRBD1
cdr3_aa: CASSPNTGQGVDTQYF
cdr3_nt: TGTGCCAGCAGCCCCAATACAGGACAGGGGGTGGATACGCAGTATTTT

j_call: TRBJ2-7
clone_size: NA
v_call: TRBV10-3
d_call: TRBD2
cdr3_aa: CAISSTSGPTYEQYF
cdr3_nt: TGTGCCATCAGTTCGACTAGCGGGCCTACCTACGAGCAGTACTTC

j_call: TRBJ1-2
clone_size: NA
v_call: TRBV28
d_call: NA
cdr3_aa: CASASVPGYTF
cdr3_nt: TGTGCCAGCGCCAGCGTTCCCGGCTACACCTTC

j_call: TRBJ1-1
clone_size: NA
v_call: TRBV5-1
d_call: NA
cdr3_aa: CASSTTRGESAEAFF
cdr3_nt: TGCGCCAGCAGCACTACCCGGGGAGAGTCGGCTGAAGCTTTCTTT

j_call: TRBJ2-3
clone_size: NA
v_call: TRBV28
d_call: NA
cdr3_aa: CASSAADRSSTDTQYF
cdr3_nt: TGTGCCAGCAGCGCCGCGGACAGATCTAGCACAGATACGCAGTATTTT

j_call: TRBJ1-4
clone_size: once
v_call: TRBV7-9
d_call: NA
cdr3_aa: CASSLTTQEEKLFF
cdr3_nt: TGTGCCAGCAGCTTGACTACTCAAGAGGAAAAACTGTTTTTT

j_call: TRBJ2-7
clone_size: NA
v_call: TRBV30
d_call: NA
cdr3_aa: CAWAGQPYEQYF
cdr3_nt: TGTGCCTGGGCAGGACAGCCCTACGAGCAGTACTTC

j_call: TRBJ2-2
clone_size: NA
v_call: TRBV27
d_call: TRBD2
cdr3_aa: CASSTGTSGRVGELFF
cdr3_nt: TGTGCCAGCAGCACCGGGACTAGCGGGAGGGTCGGGGAGCTGTTTTTT

j_call: TRBJ1-4
clone_size: NA
v_call: TRBV27
d_call: TRBD1
cdr3_aa: CASRQGASANEKLFF
cdr3_nt: TGTGCCAGCAGACAGGGGGCATCGGCTAATGAAAAACTGTTTTTT

j_call: TRBJ2-4
clone_size: NA
v_call: TRBV10-2
d_call: TRBD2
cdr3_aa: CASSRSSGTRGENIQYF
cdr3_nt: TGCGCCAGCAGTCGATCTAGCGGGACCCGAGGGGAAAACATTCAGTACTTC

j_call: TRBJ2-7
clone_size: NA
v_call: TRBV6-1
d_call: NA
cdr3_aa: CASSVTYEQYF
cdr3_nt: TGTGCCAGCAGTGTCACCTACGAGCAGTACTTC

j_call: TRBJ2-7
clone_size: NA
v_call: TRBV2
d_call: NA
cdr3_aa: CASLTGLWSYEQYF
cdr3_nt: TGTGCCAGCCTAACAGGGCTTTGGTCCTACGAGCAGTACTTC

j_call: TRBJ1-4
clone_size: NA
v_call: TRBV18
d_call: NA
cdr3_aa: CASSLKGGNERLFF
cdr3_nt: TGTGCCAGCTCACTTAAGGGAGGGAATGAAAGACTGTTTTTT

j_call: TRBJ2-3
clone_size: NA
v_call: TRBV7-2
d_call: NA
cdr3_aa: CASRSTGSDTQYF
cdr3_nt: TGTGCCAGCAGGTCGACCGGGTCCGATACGCAGTATTTT

j_call: TRBJ2-1
clone_size: once
v_call: TRBV10-1
d_call: NA
cdr3_aa: CASSESRTEPYNEQFF
cdr3_nt: TGCGCCAGCAGTGAGTCGAGGACAGAACCGTACAATGAGCAGTTCTTC

j_call: TRBJ2-5
clone_size: NA
v_call: TRBV6-5
d_call: NA
cdr3_aa: CASSPTRQETQYF
cdr3_nt: TGTGCCAGCAGTCCGACTAGGCAAGAGACCCAGTACTTC